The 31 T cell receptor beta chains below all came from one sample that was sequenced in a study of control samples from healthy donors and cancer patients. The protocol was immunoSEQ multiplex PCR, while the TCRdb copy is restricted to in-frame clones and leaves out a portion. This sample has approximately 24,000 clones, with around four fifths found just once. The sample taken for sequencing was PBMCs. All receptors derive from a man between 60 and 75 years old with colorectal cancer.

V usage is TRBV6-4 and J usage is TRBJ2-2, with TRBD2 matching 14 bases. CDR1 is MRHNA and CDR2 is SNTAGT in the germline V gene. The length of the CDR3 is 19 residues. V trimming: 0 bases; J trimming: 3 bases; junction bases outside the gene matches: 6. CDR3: CASSDSTTSGGAHTGELFF. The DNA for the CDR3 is TGTGCCAGCAGTGACTCCACGACTAGCGGGGGGGCTCACACCGGGGAGCTGTTTTTT.

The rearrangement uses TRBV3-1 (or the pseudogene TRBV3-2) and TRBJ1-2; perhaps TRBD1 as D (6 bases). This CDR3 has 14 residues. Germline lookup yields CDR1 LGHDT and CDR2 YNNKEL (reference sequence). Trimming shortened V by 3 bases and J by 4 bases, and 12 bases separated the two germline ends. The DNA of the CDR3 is TGTGCCAGCAGCCAGGGGGTAGGGGGCTATGGCTACACCTTC. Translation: CASSQGVGGYGYTF.

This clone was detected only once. The CDR3 protein is CASSPGQGYGYTF. The CDR3 bases are TGTGCCAGCAGTCCGGGACAGGGATATGGCTACACCTTC. The V call is TRBV12-3 or TRBV12-4, the J call TRBJ1-2; 9 positions match TRBD1. The CDR3 is made up of 13 amino acids. The trim removed 5 bases at V and 5 bases at J, leaving 3 bases unmatched.

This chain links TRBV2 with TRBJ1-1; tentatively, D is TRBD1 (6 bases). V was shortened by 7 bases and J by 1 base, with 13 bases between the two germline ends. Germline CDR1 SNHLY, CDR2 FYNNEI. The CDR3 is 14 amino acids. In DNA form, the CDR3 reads TGTGCCAGCACCCACAGGGATAGGAACACTGAAGCTTTCTTT. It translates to CASTHRDRNTEAFF.

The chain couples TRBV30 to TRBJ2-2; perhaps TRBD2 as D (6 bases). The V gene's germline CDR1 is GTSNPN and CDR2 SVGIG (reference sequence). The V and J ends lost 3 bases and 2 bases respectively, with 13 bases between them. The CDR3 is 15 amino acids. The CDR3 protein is CAWRGWRGNTGELFF. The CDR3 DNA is TGTGCCTGGAGGGGTTGGAGGGGAAACACCGGGGAGCTGTTTTTT.

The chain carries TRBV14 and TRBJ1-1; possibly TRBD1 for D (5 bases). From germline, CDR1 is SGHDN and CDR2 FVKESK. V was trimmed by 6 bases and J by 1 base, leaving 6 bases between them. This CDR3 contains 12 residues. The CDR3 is CASSDRNTEAFF. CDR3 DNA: TGTGCCAGCAGTGACAGGAACACTGAAGCTTTCTTT.

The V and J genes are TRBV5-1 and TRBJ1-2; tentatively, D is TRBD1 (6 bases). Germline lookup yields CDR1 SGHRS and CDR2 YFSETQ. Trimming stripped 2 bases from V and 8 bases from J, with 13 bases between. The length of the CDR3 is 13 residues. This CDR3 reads CASSFGGRRGYTF. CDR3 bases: TGCGCCAGCAGCTTTGGGGGGCGCCGCGGCTACACCTTC.

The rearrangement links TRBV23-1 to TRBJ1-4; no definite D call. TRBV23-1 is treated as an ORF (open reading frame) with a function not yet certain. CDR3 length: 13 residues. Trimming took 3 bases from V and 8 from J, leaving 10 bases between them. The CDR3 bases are TGCGCCAGCAGTCACGTCAGTCTGGAAAAACTGTTTTTT. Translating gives CASSHVSLEKLFF.

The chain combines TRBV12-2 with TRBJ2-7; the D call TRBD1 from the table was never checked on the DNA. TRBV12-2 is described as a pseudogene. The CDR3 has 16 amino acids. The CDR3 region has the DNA TGTGCAAGTCGCTTAGTCCCGGGACAGGGGCTGTACGAGCAGTACGTC. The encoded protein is CASRLVPGQGLYEQYV.

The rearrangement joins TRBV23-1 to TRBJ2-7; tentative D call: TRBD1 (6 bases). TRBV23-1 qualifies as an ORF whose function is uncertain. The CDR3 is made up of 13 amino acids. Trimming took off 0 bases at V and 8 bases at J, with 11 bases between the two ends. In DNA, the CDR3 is TGCGCCAGCAGTCAATCGGGAACAGGGCAGCAGTACGTC. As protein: CASSQSGTGQQYV.

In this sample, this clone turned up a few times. The CDR3 bases are TGTGCCACCAGCAGAGTTACACAAGGACTTGCGGGATCCTACGAGCAGTACTTC. Encoded protein: CATSRVTQGLAGSYEQYF. The rearrangement uses TRBV15 and TRBJ2-7, with TRBD2 as a possible D gene (6 bases). This CDR3 comprises 18 residues. V was shortened by 1 base and J by 1 base, with 20 bases between the two germline ends. In germline, CDR1 is LNHNV, CDR2 YYDKDF (reference sequence).

The CDR3 sequence: CASSPEGQYNSPLHF. In nucleotides, the CDR3 is TGTGCCAGCAGCCCAGAGGGACAGTATAATTCACCCCTCCACTTT. The genes are TRBV9 and TRBJ1-6, with 7 bases identical to TRBD1. The CDR3 has 15 residues. V was pared by 4 bases and J by 4 bases, with 5 bases of the junction left unmatched. The germline V gene has CDR1 SGDLS and CDR2 YYNGEE.

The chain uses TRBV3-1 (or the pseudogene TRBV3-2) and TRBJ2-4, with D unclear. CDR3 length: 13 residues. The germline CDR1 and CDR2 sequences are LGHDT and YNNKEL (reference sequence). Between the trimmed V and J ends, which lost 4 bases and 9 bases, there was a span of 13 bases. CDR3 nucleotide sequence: TGTGCCAGCAGCCCTGACCAGCCCAGCATTCAGTACTTC. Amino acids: CASSPDQPSIQYF.

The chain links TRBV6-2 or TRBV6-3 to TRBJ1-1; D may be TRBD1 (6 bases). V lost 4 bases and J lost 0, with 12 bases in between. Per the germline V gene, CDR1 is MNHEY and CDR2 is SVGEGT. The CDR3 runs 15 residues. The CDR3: CASSFGGLMNTEAFF. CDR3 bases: TGTGCCAGCAGTTTCGGGGGGCTGATGAACACTGAAGCTTTCTTT.

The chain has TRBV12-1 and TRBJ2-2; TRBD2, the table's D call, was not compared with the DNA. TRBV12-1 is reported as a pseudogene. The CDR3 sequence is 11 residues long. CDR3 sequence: CASNSGGELFF. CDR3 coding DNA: TGTGCCAGCAACTCTGGCGGGGAGCTGTTTTTT.

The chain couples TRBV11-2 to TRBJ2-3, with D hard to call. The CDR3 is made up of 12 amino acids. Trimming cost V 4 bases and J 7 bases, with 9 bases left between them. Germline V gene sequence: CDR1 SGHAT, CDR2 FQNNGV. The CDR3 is CASSSYLNTQYF. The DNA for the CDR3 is TGTGCCAGCAGCTCGTACCTTAATACGCAGTATTTT.

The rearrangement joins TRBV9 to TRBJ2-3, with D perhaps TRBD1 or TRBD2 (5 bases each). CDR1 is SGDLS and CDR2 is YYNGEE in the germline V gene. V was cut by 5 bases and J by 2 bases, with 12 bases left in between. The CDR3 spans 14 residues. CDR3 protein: CASRAGTNTDTQYF. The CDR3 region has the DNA TGTGCCAGCAGAGCCGGGACCAACACAGATACGCAGTATTTT.

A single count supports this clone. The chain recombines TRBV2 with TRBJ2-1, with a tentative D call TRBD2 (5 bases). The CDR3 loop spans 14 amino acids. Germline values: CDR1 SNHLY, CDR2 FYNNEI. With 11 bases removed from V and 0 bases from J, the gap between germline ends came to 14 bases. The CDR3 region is CAGGPRSSYNEQFF. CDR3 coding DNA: TGTGCCGGCGGGCCCAGAAGCTCCTACAATGAGCAGTTCTTC.

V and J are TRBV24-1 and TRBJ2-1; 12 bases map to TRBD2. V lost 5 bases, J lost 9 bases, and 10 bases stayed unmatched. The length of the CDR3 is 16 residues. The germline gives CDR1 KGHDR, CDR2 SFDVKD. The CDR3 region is CATSGASGGALGEQFF. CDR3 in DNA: TGTGCCACCAGTGGGGCTAGCGGGGGGGCATTGGGTGAGCAGTTCTTC.

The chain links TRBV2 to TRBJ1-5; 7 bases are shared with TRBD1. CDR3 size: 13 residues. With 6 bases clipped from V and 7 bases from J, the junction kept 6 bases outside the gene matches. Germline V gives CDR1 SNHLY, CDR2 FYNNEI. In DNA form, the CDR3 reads TGTGCCAGCAGGGGGGGACAGCTACAGCCCCAGCATTTT. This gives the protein CASRGGQLQPQHF.

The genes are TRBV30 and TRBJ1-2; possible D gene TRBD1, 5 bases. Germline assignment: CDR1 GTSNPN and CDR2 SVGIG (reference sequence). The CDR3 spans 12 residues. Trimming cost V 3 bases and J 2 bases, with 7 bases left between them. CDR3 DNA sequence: TGTGCCTGGAGCCGGGGGAACTATGGCTACACCTTC. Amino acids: CAWSRGNYGYTF.

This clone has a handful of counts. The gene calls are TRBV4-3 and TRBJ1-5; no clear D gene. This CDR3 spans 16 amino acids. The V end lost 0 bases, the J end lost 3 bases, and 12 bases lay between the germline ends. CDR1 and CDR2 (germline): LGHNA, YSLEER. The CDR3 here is CASSQEMVQPNQPQHF. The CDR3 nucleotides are TGCGCCAGCAGCCAAGAAATGGTACAGCCCAATCAGCCCCAGCATTTT.

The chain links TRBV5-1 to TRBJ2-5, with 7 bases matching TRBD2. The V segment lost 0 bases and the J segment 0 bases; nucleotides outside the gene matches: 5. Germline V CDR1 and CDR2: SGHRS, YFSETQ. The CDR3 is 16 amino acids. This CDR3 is CASSLGVGGYQETQYF. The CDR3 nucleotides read TGCGCCAGCAGCTTGGGAGTGGGAGGGTACCAAGAGACCCAGTACTTC.

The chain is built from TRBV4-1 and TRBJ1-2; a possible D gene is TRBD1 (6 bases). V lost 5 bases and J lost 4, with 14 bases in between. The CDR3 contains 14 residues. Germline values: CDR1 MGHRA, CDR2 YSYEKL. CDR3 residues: CASSSQGRGYGYTF. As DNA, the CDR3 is TGCGCCAGCAGCTCTCAAGGCAGGGGCTATGGCTACACCTTC.

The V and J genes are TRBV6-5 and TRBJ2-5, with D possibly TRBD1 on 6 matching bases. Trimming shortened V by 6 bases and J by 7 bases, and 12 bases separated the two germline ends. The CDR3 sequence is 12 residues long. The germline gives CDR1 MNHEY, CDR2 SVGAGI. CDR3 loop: CASRKDRLTQYF. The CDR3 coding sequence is TGTGCCAGCAGAAAAGACAGGTTGACCCAGTACTTC.

The CDR3 loop reads CASSVGAERSTDTQYF. Written as DNA, the CDR3 is TGTGCCAGCAGCGTAGGGGCGGAAAGAAGCACAGATACGCAGTATTTT. This chain joins TRBV9 and TRBJ2-3; D is unresolved. Per the germline V gene, CDR1 is SGDLS and CDR2 is YYNGEE. Trimming stripped 0 bases from V and 0 bases from J, with 11 bases between. The CDR3 runs to 16 residues.

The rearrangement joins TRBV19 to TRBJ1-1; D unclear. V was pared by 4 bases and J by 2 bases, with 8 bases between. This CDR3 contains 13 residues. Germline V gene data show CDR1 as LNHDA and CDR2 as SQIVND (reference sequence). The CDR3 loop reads CASSKQQNTEAFF. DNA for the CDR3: TGTGCCAGTAGTAAGCAGCAAAACACTGAAGCTTTCTTT.

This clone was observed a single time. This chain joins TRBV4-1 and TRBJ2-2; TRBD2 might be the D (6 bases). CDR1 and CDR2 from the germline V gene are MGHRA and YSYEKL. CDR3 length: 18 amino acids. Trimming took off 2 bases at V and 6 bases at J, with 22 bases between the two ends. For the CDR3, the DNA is TGCGCCAGCAGCCAAAGGGAGCGGGCCAGAGGGACCGCCGGGGAGCTGTTTTTT. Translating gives CASSQRERARGTAGELFF.

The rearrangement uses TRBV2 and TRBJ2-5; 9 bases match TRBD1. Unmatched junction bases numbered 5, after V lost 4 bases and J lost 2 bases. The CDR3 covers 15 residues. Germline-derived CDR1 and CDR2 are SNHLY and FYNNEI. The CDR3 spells CASSVMDRGQETQYF. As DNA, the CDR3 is TGTGCCAGCAGTGTTATGGACAGGGGTCAAGAGACCCAGTACTTC. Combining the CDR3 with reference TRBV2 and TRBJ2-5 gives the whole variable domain EPEVTQTPSHQVTQMGQEVILRCVPISNHLYFYWYRQILGQKVEFLVSFYNNEISEKSEIFDDQFSVERPDGSNFTLKIRSTKLEDSAMYFCASSVMDRGQETQYFGPGTRLLVL.

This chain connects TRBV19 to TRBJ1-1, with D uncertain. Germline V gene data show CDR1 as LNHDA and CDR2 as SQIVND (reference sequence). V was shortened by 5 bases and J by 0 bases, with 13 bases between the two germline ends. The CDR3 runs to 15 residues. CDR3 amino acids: CASSLRTDLNTEAFF. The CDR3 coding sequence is TGTGCCAGTAGTCTTCGGACGGACTTGAACACTGAAGCTTTCTTT.

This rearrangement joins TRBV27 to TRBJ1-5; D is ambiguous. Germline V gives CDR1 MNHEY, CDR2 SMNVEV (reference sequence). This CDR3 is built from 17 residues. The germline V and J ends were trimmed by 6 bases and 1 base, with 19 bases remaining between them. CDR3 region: CASRPVLAGTSNQPQHF. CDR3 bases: TGTGCCAGCAGACCAGTTTTGGCGGGTACCAGCAATCAGCCCCAGCATTTT.